This T cell receptor beta chain was captured by sequencing in a study of blood T cell repertoires in COVID-19. Background on the study: COVID-19 samples collected from the United States, Italy and Spain covered acute and convalescent phases. Sample material is recorded as cDNA or gDNA derived from T cells, B-cell-depleted T cells, or PBMCs.

Original data processing: The assay estimated nucleated cells by amplifying reference gene primers. Sequenced by immunoSEQ multiplex PCR; TCRdb stores in-frame clones only, minus some. V and J calls and clone size are as listed in that table; D and trimming were resolved from the DNA. The sample carries over 55,000 clones, approximately 88% recorded once. The sequence was collected from a man aged 45-65 years with active COVID-19. Sequencing was performed on peripheral blood.

The CDR3 DNA is TGCGCCAGCAGCTTGGTGGGCAGACAAGAGACCCAGTACTTC. Translating it yields CASSLVGRQETQYF. The genes are TRBV5-1 and TRBJ2-5; D call uncertain. The CDR3 is 14 amino acids. Per germline, CDR1 SGHRS and CDR2 YFSETQ. The V end was cut by 0 bases, the J end by 2 bases, with 8 bases between.